Listed here is a single T cell receptor (beta chain). Its specificity is unknown. V lost 4 bases, J lost 1 base, and 8 bases lay in between. The CDR3 sequence is 13 residues long. The germline V gene has CDR1 SGHRS and CDR2 YFSETQ. Clones were sequenced by immunoSEQ multiplex PCR, and TCRdb holds only the in-frame ones, with some missing. Seen here are 650,000 to 750,000 clones, around 72% observed once, and the top ten hold 1.5% to 2%. The source of the sample is a study of shared clonotypes between healthy human individuals. Findings of the study overall: Deeper or shallower sequencing was expected to change how clonotypes are shared among donors.

The chain uses TRBV5-1 and TRBJ1-1; D not resolved. This sequence was found in a woman aged 25 to 39 in good health. Sequenced input: memory CD4+ T cells sorted from blood. Sample subset: CD45RA-negative fraction. This CDR3 reads CASSAGPNTEAFF. The CDR3 region has the DNA TGCGCCAGCAGCGCGGGCCCGAACACTGAAGCTTTCTTT.